What follows are 12 T cell receptor beta chains derived from one specimen sequenced in a study of blood T cell repertoires in COVID-19. TCRdb's table, derived via immunoSEQ multiplex PCR, lists solely in-frame clones and lacks some. Of about 250,000 clones listed, approximately 81% are singletons. The sequencing input was peripheral blood. These receptor sequences come from a woman over 75 with acute or convalescent COVID-19.

The chain links TRBV10-3 to TRBJ2-5; a possible D gene is TRBD1 (6 bases). The CDR3 is 12 amino acids. Trimming shortened V by 6 bases and J by 3 bases, and 8 bases separated the two germline ends. Germline V gives CDR1 ENHRY, CDR2 SYGVKD. As DNA, the CDR3 is TGTGCCATCAGCCAGGGGAAAGAGACCCAGTACTTC. Its translation: CAISQGKETQYF.

This clone showed up just a few times. The chain joins TRBV3-1 (or the pseudogene TRBV3-2) to TRBJ2-7; 7 bases agree with TRBD2. Germline loops: CDR1 LGHDT, CDR2 YNNKEL (reference sequence). Losses at the gene ends were 0 bases for V and 4 bases for J; bases not matched to a gene: 12. The CDR3 loop spans 17 amino acids. CDR3 nucleotides: TGTGCCAGCAGCCAAGATCCCACGGGGCTAGCGGCATACGAGCAGTACTTC. It translates to CASSQDPTGLAAYEQYF.

This clone was counted between two and nine times. The chain couples TRBV3-1 (or the pseudogene TRBV3-2) to TRBJ1-2; the match to TRBD1 covers 8 bases. The CDR3 totals 16 residues. V trimming: 4 bases; J trimming: 6 bases; junction bases outside the gene matches: 13. CDR1 and CDR2 (germline): LGHDT, YNNKEL (reference sequence). The CDR3 region has the DNA TGTGCCAGCAGCCTCAGGGGGGAAGACAGGGGCAATGGCTACACCTTC. Amino acids: CASSLRGEDRGNGYTF.

This clone was observed a few times. The chain couples TRBV7-9 to TRBJ2-5; D is perhaps TRBD1 (8 bases). This CDR3 comprises 15 residues. Germline V CDR1 and CDR2: SEHNR, FQNEAQ (reference sequence). With 3 bases removed from V and 3 bases from J, the gap between germline ends came to 14 bases. CDR3 sequence reads: CASSLRTGTKETQYF. CDR3 DNA sequence: TGTGCCAGCAGCTTGAGGACAGGGACTAAAGAGACCCAGTACTTC.

This chain links TRBV28 with TRBJ2-1; 10 bases line up with TRBD2. There are 16 residues in the CDR3. V gave up 3 bases and J gave up 7 bases; unmatched junction bases: 9. Per germline, CDR1 MDHEN and CDR2 SYDVKM. The CDR3 sequence is CASSFASGRFRNEQFF. CDR3 DNA sequence: TGTGCCAGCAGTTTTGCTAGCGGGAGATTCAGGAATGAGCAGTTCTTC.

The rearrangement links TRBV19 to TRBJ1-1, with TRBD1 matching 7 bases. Germline V lookup: CDR1 LNHDA, CDR2 SQIVND (reference sequence). The CDR3 consists of 13 residues. Trimming at V came to 6 bases and at J to 4 bases, leaving 5 bases not matched to a gene. CDR3 region: CASRRDRVTEAFF. The CDR3 nucleotides are TGTGCCAGTAGGAGAGACAGGGTCACTGAAGCTTTCTTT.

This clone was seen once. The V call is TRBV5-1, the J call TRBJ1-1; D is unresolved. Trimming stripped 0 bases from V and 0 bases from J, with 15 bases between. Germline V gene data show CDR1 as SGHRS and CDR2 as YFSETQ. The CDR3 length is 17 residues. The CDR3 nucleotides read TGCGCCAGCAGCTTGGCCGCGGGGAGCCCTATGAACACTGAAGCTTTCTTT. This encodes CASSLAAGSPMNTEAFF.

This clone showed up just a few times. The rearrangement joins TRBV3-1 (or the pseudogene TRBV3-2) to TRBJ2-7, with a tentative D call TRBD2 (6 bases). The CDR3 runs to 13 residues. The germline gives CDR1 LGHDT, CDR2 YNNKEL (reference sequence). V was shortened by 5 bases and J by 2 bases, with 10 bases between the two germline ends. This CDR3 reads CASSSWGAYEQYF. CDR3 sequence (DNA): TGTGCCAGCAGCTCTTGGGGGGCCTACGAGCAGTACTTC.

The chain joins TRBV5-1 to TRBJ2-3; 16 bases agree with TRBD2. CDR1 and CDR2 from the germline V gene are SGHRS and YFSETQ. This CDR3 is built from 18 residues. With 4 bases clipped from V and 1 base from J, the junction kept 6 bases outside the gene matches. CDR3 protein: CASSPGTSGRVGTDTQYF. The CDR3 DNA follows: TGCGCCAGCAGCCCCGGGACTAGCGGGAGGGTAGGCACAGATACGCAGTATTTT.

The chain has TRBV5-1 and TRBJ2-3; D possibly corresponds to TRBD2 (5 bases). Trimming pared 1 base from V and 2 bases from J, leaving 17 bases between. The germline CDR1 and CDR2 sequences are SGHRS and YFSETQ. This CDR3 is 17 amino acids long. The CDR3 DNA reads as TGCGCCAGCAGCTTGCCTTCTGGGAGCAGTATCACAGATACGCAGTATTTT. Amino acid sequence: CASSLPSGSSITDTQYF. The variable domain in full, with the rest retrieved from reference TRBV5-1 and TRBJ2-3, is KAGVTQTPRYLIKTRGQQVTLSCSPISGHRSVSWYQQTPGQGLQFLFEYFSETQRNKGNFPGRFSGRQFSNSRSEMNVSTLELGDSALYLCASSLPSGSSITDTQYFGPGTRLTVL.

The CDR3 DNA is TGTGCCAGCAGCTTAGATCCCGGGAAGGCGGAGACCCAGTACTTC. Its translation is CASSLDPGKAETQYF. The V and J genes are TRBV7-9 and TRBJ2-5, with TRBD2 as a possible D gene (5 bases). The CDR3 contains 15 residues. V dropped 1 base and J dropped 5 bases, with 14 bases sitting between them. Germline CDR1 reads SEHNR; CDR2 reads FQNEAQ (reference sequence).

This chain links TRBV27 with TRBJ2-3; 9 bases agree with TRBD2. Trimming cost V 6 bases and J 4 bases; bases outside gene matches: 14. Germline V lookup: CDR1 MNHEY, CDR2 SMNVEV (reference sequence). This CDR3 has 17 residues. CDR3 protein: CASSPRWRAGGSDTQYF. The CDR3 nucleotides are TGTGCCAGCAGCCCCCGGTGGCGAGCGGGAGGTTCAGATACGCAGTATTTT.